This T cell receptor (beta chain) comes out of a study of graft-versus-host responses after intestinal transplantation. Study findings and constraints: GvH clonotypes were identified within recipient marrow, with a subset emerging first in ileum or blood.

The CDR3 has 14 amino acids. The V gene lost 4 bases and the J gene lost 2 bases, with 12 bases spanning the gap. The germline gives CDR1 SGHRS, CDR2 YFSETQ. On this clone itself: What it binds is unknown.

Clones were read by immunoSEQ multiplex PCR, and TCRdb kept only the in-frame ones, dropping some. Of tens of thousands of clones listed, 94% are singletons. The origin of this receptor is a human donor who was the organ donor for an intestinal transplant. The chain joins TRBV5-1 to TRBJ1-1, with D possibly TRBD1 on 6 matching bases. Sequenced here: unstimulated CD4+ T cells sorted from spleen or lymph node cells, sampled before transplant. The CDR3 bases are TGCGCCAGCAGCGCAATACAGGGTAACACTGAAGCTTTCTTT. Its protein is CASSAIQGNTEAFF.